This T cell receptor (beta chain) appears in the sequencing data of a study of blood T cell repertoires in COVID-19. About the research overall: There were acute and convalescent COVID-19 samples, and they came from the United States, Italy and Spain.

The assay was immunoSEQ multiplex PCR, and TCRdb's table has in-frame clones only and misses some. Here the sample spans fewer than 150,000 clones, 84% being singletons. CDR1 and CDR2 from the germline V gene are SNHLY and FYNNEI. Trimming stripped 6 bases from V and 6 bases from J, with 12 bases between. The CDR3 is made up of 14 amino acids. Participants were aged about 18 to 100 years, lived in around 25 US areas, and enrolled virtually. This rearrangement joins TRBV2 to TRBJ1-6; the D gene is possibly TRBD1 (6 bases). The TCR was taken from a woman aged 18-35 years who had been exposed to COVID-19. Sequenced: PBMCs or T cells enriched from blood (not recorded which). CDR3: CASRVRGSNSPLHF. In nucleotides, the CDR3 is TGTGCCAGCAGGGTCAGGGGTTCTAATTCACCCCTCCACTTT.